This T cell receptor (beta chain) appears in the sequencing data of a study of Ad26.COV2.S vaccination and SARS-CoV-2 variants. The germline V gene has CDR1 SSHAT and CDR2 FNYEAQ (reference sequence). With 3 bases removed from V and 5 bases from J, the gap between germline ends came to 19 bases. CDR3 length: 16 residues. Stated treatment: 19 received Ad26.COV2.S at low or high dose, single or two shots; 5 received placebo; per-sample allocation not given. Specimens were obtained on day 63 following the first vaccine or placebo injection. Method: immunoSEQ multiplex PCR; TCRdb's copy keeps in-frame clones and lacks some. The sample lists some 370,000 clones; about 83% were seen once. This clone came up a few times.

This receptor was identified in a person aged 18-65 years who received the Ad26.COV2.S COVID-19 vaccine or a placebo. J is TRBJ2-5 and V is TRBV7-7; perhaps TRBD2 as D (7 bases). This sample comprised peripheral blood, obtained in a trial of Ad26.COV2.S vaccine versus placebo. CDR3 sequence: CASSFEGGAGKETQYF. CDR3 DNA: TGTGCCAGCAGCTTTGAGGGGGGGGCCGGTAAGGAGACCCAGTACTTC.